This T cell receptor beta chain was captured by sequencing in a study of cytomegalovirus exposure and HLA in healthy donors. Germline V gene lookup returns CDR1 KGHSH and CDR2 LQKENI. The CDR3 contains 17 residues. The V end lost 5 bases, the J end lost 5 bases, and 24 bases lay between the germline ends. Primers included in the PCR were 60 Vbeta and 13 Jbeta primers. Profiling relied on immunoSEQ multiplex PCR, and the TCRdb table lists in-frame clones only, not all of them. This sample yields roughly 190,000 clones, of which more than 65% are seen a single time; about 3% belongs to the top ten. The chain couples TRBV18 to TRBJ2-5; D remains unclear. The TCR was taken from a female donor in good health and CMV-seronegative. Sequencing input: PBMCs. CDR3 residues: CASSLFLPETVMETQYF. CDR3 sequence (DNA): TGTGCCAGCTCATTGTTCCTCCCGGAGACCGTTATGGAGACCCAGTACTTC.